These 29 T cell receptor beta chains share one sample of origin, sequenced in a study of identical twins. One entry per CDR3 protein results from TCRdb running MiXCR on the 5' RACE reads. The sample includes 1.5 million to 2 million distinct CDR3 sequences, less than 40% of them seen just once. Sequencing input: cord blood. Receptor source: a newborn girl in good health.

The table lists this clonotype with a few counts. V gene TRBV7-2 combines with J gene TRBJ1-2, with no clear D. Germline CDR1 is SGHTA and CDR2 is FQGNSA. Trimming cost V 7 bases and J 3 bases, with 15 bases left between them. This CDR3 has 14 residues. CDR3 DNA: TGTGCCAGCACCACCAAGGGCAGAGACTATGGCTACACCTTC. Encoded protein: CASTTKGRDYGYTF.

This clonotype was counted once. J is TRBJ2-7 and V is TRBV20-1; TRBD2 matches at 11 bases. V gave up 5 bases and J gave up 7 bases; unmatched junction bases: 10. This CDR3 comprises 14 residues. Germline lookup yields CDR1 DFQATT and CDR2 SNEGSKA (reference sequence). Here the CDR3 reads CSAVTSGSYNEQYF. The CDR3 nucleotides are TGCAGTGCTGTTACTAGCGGGAGCTACAATGAGCAGTACTTC.

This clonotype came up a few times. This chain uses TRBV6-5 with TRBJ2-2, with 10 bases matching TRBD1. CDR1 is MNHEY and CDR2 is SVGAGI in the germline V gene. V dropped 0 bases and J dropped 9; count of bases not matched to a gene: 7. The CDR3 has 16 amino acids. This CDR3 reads CASSYSGTGARRELFF. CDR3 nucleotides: TGTGCCAGCAGTTACTCCGGGACAGGGGCTAGAAGGGAGCTGTTTTTT.

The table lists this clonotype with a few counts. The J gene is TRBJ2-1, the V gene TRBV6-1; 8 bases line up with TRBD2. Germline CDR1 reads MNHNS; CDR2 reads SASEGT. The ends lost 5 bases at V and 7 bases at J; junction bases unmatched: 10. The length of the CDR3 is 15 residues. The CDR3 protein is CASSLAGPAGNEQFF. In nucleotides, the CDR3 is TGTGCCAGCAGTCTAGCGGGTCCGGCTGGGAATGAGCAGTTCTTC.

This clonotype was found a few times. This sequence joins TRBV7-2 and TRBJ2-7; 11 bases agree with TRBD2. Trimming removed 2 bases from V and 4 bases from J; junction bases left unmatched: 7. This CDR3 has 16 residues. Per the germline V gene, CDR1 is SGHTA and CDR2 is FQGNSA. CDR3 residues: CASSLTPGLAAYEQYF. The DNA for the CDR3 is TGTGCCAGCAGCTTAACACCGGGACTAGCGGCTTACGAGCAGTACTTC.

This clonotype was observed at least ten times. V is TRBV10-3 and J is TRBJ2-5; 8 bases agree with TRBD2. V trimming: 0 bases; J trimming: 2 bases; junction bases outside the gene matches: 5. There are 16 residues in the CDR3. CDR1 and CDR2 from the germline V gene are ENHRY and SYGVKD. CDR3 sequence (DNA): TGTGCCATCAGTGAGTCCCCTAGCGGGCCTCAAGAGACCCAGTACTTC. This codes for CAISESPSGPQETQYF.

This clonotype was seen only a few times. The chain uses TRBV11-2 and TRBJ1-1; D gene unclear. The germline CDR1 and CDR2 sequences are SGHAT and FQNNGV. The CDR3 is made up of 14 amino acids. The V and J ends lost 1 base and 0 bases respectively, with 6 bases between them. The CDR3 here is CASSLVLLNTEAFF. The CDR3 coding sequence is TGTGCCAGCAGCTTAGTACTGTTGAACACTGAAGCTTTCTTT.

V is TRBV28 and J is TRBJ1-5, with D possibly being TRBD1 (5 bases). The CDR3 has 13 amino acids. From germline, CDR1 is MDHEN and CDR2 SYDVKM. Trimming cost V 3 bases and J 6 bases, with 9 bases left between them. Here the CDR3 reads CASSFIQGQPQHF. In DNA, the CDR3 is TGTGCCAGCAGTTTTATTCAGGGTCAGCCCCAGCATTTT.

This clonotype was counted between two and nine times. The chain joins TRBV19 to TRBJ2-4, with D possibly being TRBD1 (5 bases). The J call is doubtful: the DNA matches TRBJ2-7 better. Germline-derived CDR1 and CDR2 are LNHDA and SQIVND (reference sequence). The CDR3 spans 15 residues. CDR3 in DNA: TGTGCCAGTAGTATTAGTTTAGGGGCGACCTACGAGCAGTACTTC. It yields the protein CASSISLGATYEQYF.

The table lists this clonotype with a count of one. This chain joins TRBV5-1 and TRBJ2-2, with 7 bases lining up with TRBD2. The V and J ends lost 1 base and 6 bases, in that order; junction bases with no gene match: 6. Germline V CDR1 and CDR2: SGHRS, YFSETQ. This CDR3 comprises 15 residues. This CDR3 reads CASSLSGRGAGELFF. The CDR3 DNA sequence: TGCGCCAGCAGCTTGTCGGGACGGGGGGCCGGGGAGCTGTTTTTT.

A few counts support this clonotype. The CDR3 here is CSANSGANEQFF. In DNA form, the CDR3 reads TGCAGTGCTAATAGCGGGGCCAATGAGCAGTTCTTC. V is TRBV20-1 and J is TRBJ2-1; 8 bases align to TRBD2. The CDR3 consists of 12 residues. V shed 4 bases, J shed 6 bases, and the junction held 2 bases outside the gene matches. Per germline, CDR1 DFQATT and CDR2 SNEGSKA (reference sequence).

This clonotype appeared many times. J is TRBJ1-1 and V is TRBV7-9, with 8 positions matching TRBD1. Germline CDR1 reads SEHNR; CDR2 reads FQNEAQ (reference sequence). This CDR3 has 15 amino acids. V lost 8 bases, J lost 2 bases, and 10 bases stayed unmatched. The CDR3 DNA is TGTGCCAGCTCACCCGGACAGGGCCTTAACACTGAAGCTTTCTTT. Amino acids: CASSPGQGLNTEAFF. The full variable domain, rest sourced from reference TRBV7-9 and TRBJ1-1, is DTGVSQNPRHKITKRGQNVTFRCDPISEHNRLYWYRQTLGQGPEFLTYFQNEAQLEKSRLLSDRFSAERPKGSFSTLEIQRTEQGDSAMYLCASSPGQGLNTEAFFGQGTRLTVV.

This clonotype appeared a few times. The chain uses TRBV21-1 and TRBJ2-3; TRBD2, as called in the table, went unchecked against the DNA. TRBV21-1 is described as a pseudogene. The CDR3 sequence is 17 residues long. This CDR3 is CASSKVAGEALTDTQYF. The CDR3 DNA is TGTGCCAGCAGCAAAGTAGCAGGGGAGGCCCTCACAGATACGCAGTATTTT.

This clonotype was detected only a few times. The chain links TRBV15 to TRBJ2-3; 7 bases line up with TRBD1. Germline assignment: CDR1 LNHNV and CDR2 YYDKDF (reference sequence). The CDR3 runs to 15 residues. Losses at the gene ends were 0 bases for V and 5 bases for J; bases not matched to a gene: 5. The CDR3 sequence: CATSRDHRGRDTQYF. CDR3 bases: TGTGCCACCAGCAGAGATCACAGGGGAAGAGATACGCAGTATTTT.

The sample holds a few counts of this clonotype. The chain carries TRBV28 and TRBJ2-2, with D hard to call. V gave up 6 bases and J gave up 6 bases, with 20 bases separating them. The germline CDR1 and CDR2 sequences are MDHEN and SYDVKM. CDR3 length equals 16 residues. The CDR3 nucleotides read TGTGCCAGCAGCTTAGCAGCCCCTCCAATGGCCGGGGAGCTGTTTTTT. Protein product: CASSLAAPPMAGELFF.

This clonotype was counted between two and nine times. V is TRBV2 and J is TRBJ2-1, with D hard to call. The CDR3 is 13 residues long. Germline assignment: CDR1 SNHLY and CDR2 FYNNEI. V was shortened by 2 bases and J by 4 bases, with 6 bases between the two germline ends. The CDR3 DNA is TGTGCCAGCAGTGAAATAACATACAATGAGCAGTTCTTC. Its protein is CASSEITYNEQFF.

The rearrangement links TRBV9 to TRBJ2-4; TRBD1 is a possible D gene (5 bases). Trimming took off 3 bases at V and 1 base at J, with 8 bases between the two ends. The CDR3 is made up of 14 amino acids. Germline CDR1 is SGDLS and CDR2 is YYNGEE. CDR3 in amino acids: CASSGQSAKNIQYF. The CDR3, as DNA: TGTGCCAGCAGCGGACAGTCCGCCAAAAACATTCAGTACTTC.

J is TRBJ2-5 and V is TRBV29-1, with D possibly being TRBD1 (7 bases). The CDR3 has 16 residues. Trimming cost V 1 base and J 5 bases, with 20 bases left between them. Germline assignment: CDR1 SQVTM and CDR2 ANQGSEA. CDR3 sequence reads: CSVEGVEGARQETQYF. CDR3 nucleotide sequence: TGCAGCGTTGAAGGGGTGGAGGGGGCGAGGCAGGAGACCCAGTACTTC.

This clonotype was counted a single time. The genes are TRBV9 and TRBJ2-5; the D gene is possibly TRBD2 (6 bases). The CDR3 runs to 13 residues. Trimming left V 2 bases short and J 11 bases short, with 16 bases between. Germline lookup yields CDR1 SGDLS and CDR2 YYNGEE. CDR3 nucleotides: TGTGCCAGCAGCGTTTGGACTACCAATGAGCAGTACTTC. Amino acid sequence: CASSVWTTNEQYF.

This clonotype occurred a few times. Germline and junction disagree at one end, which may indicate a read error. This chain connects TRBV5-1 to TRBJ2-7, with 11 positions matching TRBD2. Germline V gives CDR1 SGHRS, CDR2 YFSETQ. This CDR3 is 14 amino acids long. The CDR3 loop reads CASRLAGDSCEQYF. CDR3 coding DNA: TGCGCCAGCAGACTAGCGGGGGACTCCTGCGAGCAGTACTTC.

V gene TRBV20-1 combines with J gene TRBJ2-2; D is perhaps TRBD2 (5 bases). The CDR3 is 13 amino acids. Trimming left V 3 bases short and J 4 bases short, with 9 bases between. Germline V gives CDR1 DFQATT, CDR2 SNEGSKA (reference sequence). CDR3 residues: CSASRRVTGELFF. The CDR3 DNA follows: TGCAGTGCTAGTAGGCGGGTCACCGGGGAGCTGTTTTTT.

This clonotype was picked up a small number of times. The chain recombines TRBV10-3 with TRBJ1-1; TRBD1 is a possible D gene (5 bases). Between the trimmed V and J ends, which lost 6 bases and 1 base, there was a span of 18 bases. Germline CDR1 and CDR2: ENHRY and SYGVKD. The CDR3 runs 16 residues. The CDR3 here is CAISPGATQGNTEAFF. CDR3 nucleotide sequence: TGTGCCATCAGCCCTGGGGCCACCCAAGGGAACACTGAAGCTTTCTTT.

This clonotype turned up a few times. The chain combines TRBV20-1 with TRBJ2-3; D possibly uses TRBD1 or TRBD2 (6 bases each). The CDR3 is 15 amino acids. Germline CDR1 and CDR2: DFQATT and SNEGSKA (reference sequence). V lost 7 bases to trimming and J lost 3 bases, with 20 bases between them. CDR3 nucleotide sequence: TGCAGTGGGATTGTTTGGAGGGGGAGGACAGATACGCAGTATTTT. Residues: CSGIVWRGRTDTQYF.

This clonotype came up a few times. The CDR3, as DNA: TGTGCCAGCGCGCAGTCCCGAGGTCAGCCCCAGCATTTT. It translates to CASAQSRGQPQHF. The chain links TRBV14 to TRBJ1-5; D unclear. The germline V gene encodes CDR1 SGHDN and CDR2 FVKESK. V lost 8 bases and J 6 bases, leaving 14 bases between the germline ends. The CDR3 contains 13 residues.

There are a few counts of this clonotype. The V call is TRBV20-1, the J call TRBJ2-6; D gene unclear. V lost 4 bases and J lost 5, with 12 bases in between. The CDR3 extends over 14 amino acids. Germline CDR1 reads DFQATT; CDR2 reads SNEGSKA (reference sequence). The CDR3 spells CSATNSGWANVLTF. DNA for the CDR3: TGCAGTGCTACCAACTCTGGGTGGGCCAACGTCCTGACTTTC.

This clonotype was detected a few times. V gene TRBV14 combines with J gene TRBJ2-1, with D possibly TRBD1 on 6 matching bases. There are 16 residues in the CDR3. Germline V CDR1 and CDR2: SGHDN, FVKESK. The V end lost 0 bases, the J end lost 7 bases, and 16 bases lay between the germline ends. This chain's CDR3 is CASSQDRVRRGNEQFF. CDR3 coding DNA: TGTGCCAGCAGCCAAGATCGGGTGCGCAGGGGAAATGAGCAGTTCTTC.

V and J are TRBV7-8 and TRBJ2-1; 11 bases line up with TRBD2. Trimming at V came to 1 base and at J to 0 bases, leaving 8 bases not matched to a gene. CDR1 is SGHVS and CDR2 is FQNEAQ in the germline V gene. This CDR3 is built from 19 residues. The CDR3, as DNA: TGTGCCAGCAGCTTAGTATCTAGCGGGAGGTCCTTCTCCTACAATGAGCAGTTCTTC. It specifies CASSLVSSGRSFSYNEQFF.

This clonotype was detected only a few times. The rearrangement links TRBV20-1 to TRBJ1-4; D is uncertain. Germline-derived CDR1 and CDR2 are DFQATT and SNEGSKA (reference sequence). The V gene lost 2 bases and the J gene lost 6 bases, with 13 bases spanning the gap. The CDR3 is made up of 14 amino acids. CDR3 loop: CSARKTAFYEKLFF. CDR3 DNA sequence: TGCAGTGCTAGAAAAACGGCTTTTTATGAAAAACTGTTTTTT.

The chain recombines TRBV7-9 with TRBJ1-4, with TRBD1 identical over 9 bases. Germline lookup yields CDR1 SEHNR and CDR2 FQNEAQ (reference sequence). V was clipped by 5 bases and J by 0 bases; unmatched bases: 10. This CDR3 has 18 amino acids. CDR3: CASSPRTGVFATNEKLFF. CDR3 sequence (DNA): TGTGCCAGCAGCCCCCGGACAGGGGTCTTTGCAACTAATGAAAAACTGTTTTTT.